The 22 T cell receptor beta chains given below trace back to one sample, sequenced in a study of cytotoxic CD8 clonotypes in ibrutinib-treated CLL. Sequenced by immunoSEQ multiplex PCR; TCRdb stores in-frame clones only, minus some. This table has some 200,000 clones, around 72% appearing once. Here the sequenced sample was PBMCs, taken after 24 months of ibrutinib treatment. Source of these receptors: a human donor with chronic lymphocytic leukemia.

The chain carries TRBV14 and TRBJ2-1; D gene uncertain. The CDR3 consists of 13 residues. Germline V gene data show CDR1 as SGHDN and CDR2 as FVKESK. Trimming removed 4 bases at V and 4 bases at J, with 8 bases between. The CDR3 reads CASSPKIYNEQFF. The CDR3, as DNA: TGTGCCAGCAGCCCAAAAATATACAATGAGCAGTTCTTC.

V gene TRBV15 combines with J gene TRBJ2-2; no clear D gene. The CDR3 sequence is 15 residues long. The V gene's germline CDR1 is LNHNV and CDR2 YYDKDF (reference sequence). The V end was cut by 0 bases, the J end by 0 bases, with 5 bases between. The CDR3 is CATSRDSSNTGELFF. Written as DNA, the CDR3 is TGTGCCACCAGCAGAGACAGTTCGAACACCGGGGAGCTGTTTTTT.

The rearrangement uses TRBV11-1 and TRBJ1-2, with 7 bases aligning to TRBD1. The CDR3 has 15 residues. Germline V gives CDR1 SGHAT, CDR2 FQDESV (reference sequence). The ends lost 4 bases at V and 4 bases at J; junction bases unmatched: 9. CDR3 residues: CASSYDRENPYGYTF. Here the CDR3 DNA reads TGTGCCAGCAGCTATGACAGGGAGAACCCCTATGGCTACACCTTC. Filled out from reference TRBV11-1 and TRBJ1-2, the complete variable domain reads EAEVAQSPRYKITEKSQAVAFWCDPISGHATLYWYRQILGQGPELLVQFQDESVVDDSQLPKDRFSAERLKGVDSTLKIQPAELGDSAMYLCASSYDRENPYGYTFGSGTRLTVV.

There are a few counts of this clone. This rearrangement joins TRBV27 to TRBJ2-7; D gene unclear. The CDR3 totals 11 residues. CDR1 is MNHEY and CDR2 is SMNVEV in the germline V gene (reference sequence). V was shortened by 8 bases and J by 3 bases, with 8 bases between the two germline ends. CDR3 in DNA: TGTGCCAGCGTCAGTGGCTACGAGCAGTACTTC. It yields the protein CASVSGYEQYF.

This clone is a singleton in its sample. In DNA form, the CDR3 reads TGTGCCAGCAGTGATCCGCAGGGTCAAACCTACGAGCAGTACTTC. Translation: CASSDPQGQTYEQYF. The chain combines TRBV2 with TRBJ2-7; D perhaps matches TRBD1 (5 bases). V gave up 3 bases and J gave up 2 bases, with 14 bases separating them. Germline V gives CDR1 SNHLY, CDR2 FYNNEI. The CDR3 covers 15 residues.

The V and J genes are TRBV29-1 and TRBJ2-3, with TRBD2 matching 15 bases. Germline V gene data show CDR1 as SQVTM and CDR2 as ANQGSEA. The CDR3 has 19 residues. V lost 2 bases to trimming and J lost 0 bases; unmatched junction nucleotides: 9. This chain's CDR3 is CSVEKGLAGGVTSTDTQYF. The CDR3 DNA is TGCAGCGTTGAAAAAGGACTAGCGGGAGGGGTCACGAGCACAGATACGCAGTATTTT.

This chain links TRBV4-3 with TRBJ2-3, with a possible D match to TRBD1 (6 bases). The V gene's germline CDR1 is LGHNA and CDR2 YSLEER. The CDR3 loop spans 18 amino acids. Trimming removed 3 bases from V and 0 bases from J, with 19 bases in between. The CDR3, as DNA: TGCGCCAGCAGCCACCAACTCCCGGACAGCCTTAGCACAGATACGCAGTATTTT. Translation gives CASSHQLPDSLSTDTQYF.

The chain couples TRBV27 to TRBJ1-4; D might be TRBD1 (5 bases). This CDR3 has 15 residues. Germline V gene sequence: CDR1 MNHEY, CDR2 SMNVEV (reference sequence). V dropped 2 bases and J dropped 0 bases, with 7 bases sitting between them. This chain's CDR3 is CASSLEGATNEKLFF. Written as DNA, the CDR3 is TGTGCCAGCAGTTTAGAAGGGGCAACTAATGAAAAACTGTTTTTT. Using reference TRBV27 and TRBJ1-4 for the parts outside the CDR3, the full variable domain is EAQVTQNPRYLITVTGKKLTVTCSQNMNHEYMSWYRQDPGLGLRQIYYSMNVEVTDKGDVPEGYKVSRKEKRNFPLILESPSPNQTSLYFCASSLEGATNEKLFFGSGTQLSVL.

This chain connects TRBV4-1 to TRBJ1-4; TRBD1 might be the D (5 bases). V lost 4 bases and J 5 bases, leaving 20 bases between the germline ends. From germline, CDR1 is MGHRA and CDR2 YSYEKL. This CDR3 region has 17 residues. The CDR3 coding sequence is TGCGCCAGCAGCCGAGGTTGGGGAGGGGTAGAGAATGAAAAACTGTTTTTT. It specifies CASSRGWGGVENEKLFF.

This rearrangement joins TRBV23-1 to TRBJ1-1, with 7 bases matching TRBD1. TRBV23-1 is an open reading frame, and its role is uncertain. The CDR3 covers 16 residues. Trimming at V came to 6 bases and at J to 5 bases, leaving 15 bases not matched to a gene. CDR3 amino acids: CASRALPGRGQTEAFF. CDR3 bases: TGCGCCAGCAGGGCCCTCCCGGGGAGGGGGCAAACTGAAGCTTTCTTT.

The chain combines TRBV9 with TRBJ2-2; 10 bases are a match to TRBD2. CDR1 is SGDLS, CDR2 YYNGEE, per germline. Germline trimming cut 0 bases from V and 6 bases from J; bases unmatched to any gene: 11. The CDR3 covers 18 residues. As DNA, the CDR3 is TGTGCCAGCAGCGTAGTGTCTAGCGGGGGTATTTTTCCCGGGGAGCTGTTTTTT. Amino acid sequence: CASSVVSSGGIFPGELFF.

Only one count was recorded for this clone. The V and J genes are TRBV4-2 and TRBJ2-2; D possibly corresponds to TRBD2 (5 bases). This CDR3 is 15 amino acids long. The germline CDR1 and CDR2 sequences are LGHNA and YNFKEQ. V shed 1 base and J shed 3 bases, with 9 bases lying between them. The CDR3 spells CASSQVASDTGELFF. The CDR3 DNA follows: TGTGCCAGCAGCCAAGTAGCGTCAGACACCGGGGAGCTGTTTTTT.

This sequence joins TRBV4-2 and TRBJ1-3; D gene ambiguous. Deletions cut 2 bases from V and 5 bases from J, with 10 bases between. The CDR3 extends over 14 amino acids. Germline V gives CDR1 LGHNA, CDR2 YNFKEQ. Here the CDR3 DNA reads TGTGCCAGCAGCCAAACTGGAGGGAGAAACACCATATATTTT. Translating gives CASSQTGGRNTIYF.

Of note for this clone: Other DNA sequences in this specimen translate into the identical CDR3. The chain couples TRBV7-2 to TRBJ1-2; weak D call: TRBD1 (5 bases). Germline-derived CDR1 and CDR2 are SGHTA and FQGNSA. CDR3 size: 13 residues. Trimming cost V 5 bases and J 8 bases, with 15 bases left between them. The CDR3 sequence is CASSPGSGEGYTF. The CDR3 nucleotides read TGTGCCAGCAGCCCCGGTTCGGGGGAAGGCTACACCTTC. The whole variable domain, remainder taken from reference TRBV7-2 and TRBJ1-2, is GAGVSQSPSNKVTEKGKDVELRCDPISGHTALYWYRQSLGQGLEFLIYFQGNSAPDKSGLPSDRFSAERTGGSVSTLTIQRTQQEDSAVYLCASSPGSGEGYTFGSGTRLTVV.

The chain links TRBV6-6 to TRBJ2-1, with 7 nucleotides matching TRBD1. The CDR3 covers 14 residues. V lost 6 bases and J lost 7; bases outside the gene matches: 9. Germline V lookup: CDR1 MNHNY, CDR2 SVGAGI (reference sequence). The CDR3 sequence is CASRPFSTGNEQFF. DNA of the CDR3: TGTGCCAGCAGACCCTTCTCGACAGGGAATGAGCAGTTCTTC.

This chain connects TRBV28 to TRBJ1-2; tentative D call: TRBD1 (6 bases). Germline loops: CDR1 MDHEN, CDR2 SYDVKM. This CDR3 spans 13 amino acids. The V end lost 3 bases, the J end lost 7 bases, and 12 bases lay between the germline ends. This CDR3 is CASSFGQGFGYTF. CDR3 nucleotide sequence: TGTGCCAGCAGTTTCGGGCAGGGGTTTGGCTACACCTTC.

This clone has more than one count but fewer than ten. The V call is TRBV10-3, the J call TRBJ2-2; D ambiguous. Trimming shortened V by 11 bases and J by 4 bases, and 20 bases separated the two germline ends. This CDR3 has 15 residues. The germline gives CDR1 ENHRY, CDR2 SYGVKD. The CDR3 loop is CASSRRVEPTGELFF. The DNA of the CDR3 is TGTGCCTCGAGTCGGCGCGTCGAACCCACCGGGGAGCTGTTTTTT.

This clone was recorded a few times. One end of the junction does not line up with germline, which may come from a read error. J is TRBJ2-7 and V is TRBV15; possible D gene TRBD1, 6 bases. This CDR3 has 13 amino acids. Germline V gene lookup returns CDR1 LNHNV and CDR2 YYDKDF (reference sequence). The CDR3 bases are TGTGCCACCAGCAGGGCCTACAGGGAATCTCTTGACTTC. This sequence encodes CATSRAYRESLDF.

This clone was counted once. This sequence joins TRBV13 and TRBJ2-1, with TRBD2 matching over 9 bases. Germline V lookup: CDR1 PRHDT, CDR2 FYEKMQ (reference sequence). The CDR3 is 18 amino acids. The trim removed 5 bases at V and 4 bases at J, leaving 15 bases unmatched. Written as DNA, the CDR3 is TGTGCCAGCAGCCCCAGGTGGGATGCGGGAGGGCCGTACAATGAGCAGTTCTTC. Protein sequence: CASSPRWDAGGPYNEQFF.

This rearrangement joins TRBV7-8 to TRBJ1-2, with D hard to call. V was shortened by 1 base and J by 7 bases, with 10 bases between the two germline ends. The CDR3 runs to 13 residues. CDR1 and CDR2 from the germline V gene are SGHVS and FQNEAQ. The CDR3 DNA follows: TGTGCCAGCAGCTTAGTGGGGTGGTCTGGCTACACCTTC. Its translation: CASSLVGWSGYTF.

The V gene is TRBV29-1, the J gene TRBJ2-6, with D perhaps matching TRBD1 (7 bases). The V gene lost 5 bases and the J gene lost 15 bases, with 14 bases spanning the gap. Per the germline V gene, CDR1 is SQVTM and CDR2 is ANQGSEA. The CDR3 consists of 11 residues. The CDR3 sequence is CSVYDREALTF. Here the CDR3 DNA reads TGCAGCGTTTACGACAGGGAGGCCCTGACTTTC.

This clone was counted a few times. The CDR3 DNA follows: TGTGCCATCAGGGGGGACATTTCTTATGAGCAGTTCTTC. Translating it yields CAIRGDISYEQFF. The rearrangement joins TRBV10-3 to TRBJ2-1; D is perhaps TRBD1 (6 bases). In germline, CDR1 is ENHRY, CDR2 SYGVKD. The CDR3 sequence is 13 residues long. The V and J ends lost 6 bases and 8 bases respectively, with 14 bases between them.